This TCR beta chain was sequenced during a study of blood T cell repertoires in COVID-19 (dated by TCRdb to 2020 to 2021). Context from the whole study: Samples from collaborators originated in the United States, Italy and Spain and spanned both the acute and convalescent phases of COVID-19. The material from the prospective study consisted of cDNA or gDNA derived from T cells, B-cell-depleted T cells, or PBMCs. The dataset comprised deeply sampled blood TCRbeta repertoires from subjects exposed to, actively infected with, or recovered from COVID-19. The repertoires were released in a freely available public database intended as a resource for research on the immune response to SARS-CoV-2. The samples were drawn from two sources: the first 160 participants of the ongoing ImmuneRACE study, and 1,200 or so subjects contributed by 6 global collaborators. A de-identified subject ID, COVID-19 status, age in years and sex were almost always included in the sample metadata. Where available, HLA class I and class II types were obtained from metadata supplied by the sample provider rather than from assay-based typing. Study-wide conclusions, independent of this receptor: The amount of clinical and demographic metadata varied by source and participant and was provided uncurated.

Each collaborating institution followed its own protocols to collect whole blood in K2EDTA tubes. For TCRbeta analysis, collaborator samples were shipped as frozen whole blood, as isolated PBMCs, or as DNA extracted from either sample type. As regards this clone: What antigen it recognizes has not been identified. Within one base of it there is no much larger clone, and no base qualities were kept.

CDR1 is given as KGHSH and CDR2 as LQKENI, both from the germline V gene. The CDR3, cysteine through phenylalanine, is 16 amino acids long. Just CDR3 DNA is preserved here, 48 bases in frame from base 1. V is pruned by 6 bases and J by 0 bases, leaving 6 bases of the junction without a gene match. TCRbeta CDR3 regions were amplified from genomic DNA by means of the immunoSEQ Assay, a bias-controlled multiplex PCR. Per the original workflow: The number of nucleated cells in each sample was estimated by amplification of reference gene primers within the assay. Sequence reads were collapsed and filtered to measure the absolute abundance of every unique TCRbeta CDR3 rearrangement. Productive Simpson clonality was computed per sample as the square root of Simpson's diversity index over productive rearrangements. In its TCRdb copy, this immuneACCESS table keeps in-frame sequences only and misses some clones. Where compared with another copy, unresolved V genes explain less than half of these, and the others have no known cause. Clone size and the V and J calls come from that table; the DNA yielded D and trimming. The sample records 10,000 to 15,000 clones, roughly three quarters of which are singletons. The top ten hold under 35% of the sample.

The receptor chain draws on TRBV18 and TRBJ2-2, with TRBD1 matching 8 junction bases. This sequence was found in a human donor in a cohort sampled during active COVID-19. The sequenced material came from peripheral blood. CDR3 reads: CASSGGQGPNTGELFF. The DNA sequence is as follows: TGTGCCAGCTCGGGTGGACAGGGACCGAACACCGGGGAGCTGTTTTTT.